Described below is a single T cell receptor beta chain sequence and its context. The antigen is unknown. The CDR3 spans 14 residues. CDR1 and CDR2 (germline): SGHRS, YFSETQ. V shed 3 bases and J shed 5 bases, with 14 bases lying between them. This sample was taken from a study of T cells after yellow fever vaccination. Study outcomes and limitations: Booster samples showed a return of most primary-vaccination clones (approximately 95% CD4, approximately 88% CD8). Clonotypes found in both CD4 and CD8 compartments made up a small share.

For TCR, cDNA came from 5'RACE template switching, which added a universal primer site and UMIs. TCRdb recomputed calls from the 5' RACE reads with MiXCR, one row per CDR3 protein. The sample yields hundreds of thousands of distinct CDR3 sequences, 8% to 9.5% seen once. This TCR was sampled from a man aged 18 to 29 who received the YFV17D yellow fever vaccine. This specimen consisted of PBMCs, obtained about 41 days after the first yellow fever vaccination. The rearrangement links TRBV5-1 to TRBJ2-5; perhaps D is TRBD1 or TRBD2 (7 bases each). CDR3 protein: CASSWTRGRETQYF. CDR3 bases: TGCGCCAGCAGCTGGACTAGGGGGCGCGAGACCCAGTACTTC.